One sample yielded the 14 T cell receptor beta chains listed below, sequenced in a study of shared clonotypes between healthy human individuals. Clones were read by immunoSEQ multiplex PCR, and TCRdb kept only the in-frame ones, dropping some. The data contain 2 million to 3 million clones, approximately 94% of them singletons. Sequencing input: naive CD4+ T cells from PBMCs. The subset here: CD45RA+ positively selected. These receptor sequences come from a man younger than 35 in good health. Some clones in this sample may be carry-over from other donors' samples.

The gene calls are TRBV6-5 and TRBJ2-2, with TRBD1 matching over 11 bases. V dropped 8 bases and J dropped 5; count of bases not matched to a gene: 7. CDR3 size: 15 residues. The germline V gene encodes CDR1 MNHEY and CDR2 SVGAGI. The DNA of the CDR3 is TGTGCCAGCGGTCCGGGACAGGGGGTAACCGGGGAGCTGTTTTTT. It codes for CASGPGQGVTGELFF.

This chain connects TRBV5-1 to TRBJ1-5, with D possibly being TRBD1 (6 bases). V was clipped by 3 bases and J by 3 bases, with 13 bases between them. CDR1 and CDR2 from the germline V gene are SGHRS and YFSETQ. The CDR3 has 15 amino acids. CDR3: CASSSTTGNNQPQHF. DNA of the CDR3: TGCGCCAGCAGCTCGACAACAGGGAACAATCAGCCCCAGCATTTT.

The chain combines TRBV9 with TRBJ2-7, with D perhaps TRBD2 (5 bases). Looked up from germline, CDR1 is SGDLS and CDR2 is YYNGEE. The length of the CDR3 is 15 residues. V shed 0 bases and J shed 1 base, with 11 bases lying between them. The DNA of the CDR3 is TGTGCCAGCAGCGTAGGGGAGACCGGATCCTACGAGCAGTACTTC. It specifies CASSVGETGSYEQYF.

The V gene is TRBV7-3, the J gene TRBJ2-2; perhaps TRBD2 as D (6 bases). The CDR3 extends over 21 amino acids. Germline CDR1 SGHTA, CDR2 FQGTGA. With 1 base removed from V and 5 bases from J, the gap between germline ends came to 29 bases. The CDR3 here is CASSLSRGLSGRLLETGELFF. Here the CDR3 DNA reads TGTGCCAGCAGCTTAAGTCGGGGTCTTAGCGGCCGCCTTCTTGAGACCGGGGAGCTGTTTTTT.

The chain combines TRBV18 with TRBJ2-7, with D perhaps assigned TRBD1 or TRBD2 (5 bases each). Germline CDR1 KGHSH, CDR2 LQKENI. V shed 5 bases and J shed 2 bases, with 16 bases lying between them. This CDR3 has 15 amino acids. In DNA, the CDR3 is TGTGCCAGCTCAAATCCCGGGACGGGAACCTACGAGCAGTACTTC. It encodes CASSNPGTGTYEQYF.

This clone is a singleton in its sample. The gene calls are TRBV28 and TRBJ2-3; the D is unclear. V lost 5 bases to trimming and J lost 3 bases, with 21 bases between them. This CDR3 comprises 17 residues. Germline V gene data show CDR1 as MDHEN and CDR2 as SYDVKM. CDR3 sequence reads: CASSPNNWARSTDTQYF. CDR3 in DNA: TGTGCCAGCAGTCCCAATAATTGGGCCCGAAGTACAGATACGCAGTATTTT.

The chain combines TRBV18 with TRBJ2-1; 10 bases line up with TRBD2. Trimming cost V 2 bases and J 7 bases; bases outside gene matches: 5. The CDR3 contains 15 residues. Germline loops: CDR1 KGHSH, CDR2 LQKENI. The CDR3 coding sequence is TGTGCCAGCTCACCAAGAGGGACTAGCGTGAATGAGCAGTTCTTC. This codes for CASSPRGTSVNEQFF. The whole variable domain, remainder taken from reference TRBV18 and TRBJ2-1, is NAGVMQNPRHLVRRRGQEARLRCSPMKGHSHVYWYRQLPEEGLKFMVYLQKENIIDESGMPKERFSAEFPKEGPSILRIQQVVRGDSAAYFCASSPRGTSVNEQFFGPGTRLTVL.

CDR3 protein: CASRQGGGEQYF. The DNA for the CDR3 is TGTGCCAGCAGACAGGGGGGAGGCGAGCAGTACTTC. This chain connects TRBV28 to TRBJ2-7, with 8 bases fitting TRBD1. This CDR3 has 12 residues. With 6 bases clipped from V and 6 bases from J, the junction kept 4 bases outside the gene matches. Germline CDR1 is MDHEN and CDR2 is SYDVKM.

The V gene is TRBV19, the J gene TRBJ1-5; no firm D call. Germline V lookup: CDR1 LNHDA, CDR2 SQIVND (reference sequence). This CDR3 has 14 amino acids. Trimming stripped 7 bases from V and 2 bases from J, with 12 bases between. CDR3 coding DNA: TGTGCCAGTACCCTAGGGCTTGGCAATCAGCCCCAGCATTTT. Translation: CASTLGLGNQPQHF.

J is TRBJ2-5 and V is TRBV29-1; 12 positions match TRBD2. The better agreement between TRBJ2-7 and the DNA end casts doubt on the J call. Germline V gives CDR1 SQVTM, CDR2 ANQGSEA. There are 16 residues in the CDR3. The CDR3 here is CSAGLAGSADGYEQYF. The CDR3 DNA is TGCAGCGCAGGACTAGCGGGGTCAGCGGATGGCTACGAGCAGTACTTC.

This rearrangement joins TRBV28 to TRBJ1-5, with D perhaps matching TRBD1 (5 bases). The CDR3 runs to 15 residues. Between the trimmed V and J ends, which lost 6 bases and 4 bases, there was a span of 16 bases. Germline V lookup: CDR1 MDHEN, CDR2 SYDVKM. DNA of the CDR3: TGTGCCAGCAGCCCCGGGACGCCCAGAAATCAGCCCCAGCATTTT. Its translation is CASSPGTPRNQPQHF.

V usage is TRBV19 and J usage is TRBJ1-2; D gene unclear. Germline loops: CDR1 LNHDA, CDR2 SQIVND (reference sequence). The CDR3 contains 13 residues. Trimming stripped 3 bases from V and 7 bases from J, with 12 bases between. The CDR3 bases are TGTGCCAGTAGTATGGAAGGATTAAGTGGCTACACCTTC. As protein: CASSMEGLSGYTF.

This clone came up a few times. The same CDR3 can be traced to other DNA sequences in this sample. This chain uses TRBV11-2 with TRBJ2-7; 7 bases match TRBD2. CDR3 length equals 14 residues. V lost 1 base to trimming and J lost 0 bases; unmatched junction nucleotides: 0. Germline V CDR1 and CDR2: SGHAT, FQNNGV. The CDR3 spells CASSLAGGSYEQYF. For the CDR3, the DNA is TGTGCCAGCAGCTTAGCGGGAGGCTCCTACGAGCAGTACTTC.

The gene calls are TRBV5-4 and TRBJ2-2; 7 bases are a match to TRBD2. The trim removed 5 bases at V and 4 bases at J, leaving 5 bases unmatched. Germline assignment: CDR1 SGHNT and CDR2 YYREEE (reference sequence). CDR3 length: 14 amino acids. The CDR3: CASSSSGSTGELFF. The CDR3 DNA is TGTGCCAGCAGTTCTAGCGGTAGCACCGGGGAGCTGTTTTTT.